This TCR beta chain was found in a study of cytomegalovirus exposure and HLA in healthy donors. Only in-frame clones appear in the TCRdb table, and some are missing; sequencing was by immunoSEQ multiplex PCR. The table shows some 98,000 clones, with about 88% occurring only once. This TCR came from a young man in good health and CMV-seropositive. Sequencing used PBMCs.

Here the CDR3 DNA reads TGTGCCAGTGAACCCTCCCAGGGACTCGAGCAGTTCTTC. It specifies CASEPSQGLEQFF. The gene calls are TRBV19 and TRBJ2-1; tentatively, D is TRBD2 (6 bases). The germline CDR1 and CDR2 sequences are LNHDA and SQIVND (reference sequence). V was clipped by 8 bases and J by 10 bases, with 18 bases between them. The CDR3 runs to 13 residues.